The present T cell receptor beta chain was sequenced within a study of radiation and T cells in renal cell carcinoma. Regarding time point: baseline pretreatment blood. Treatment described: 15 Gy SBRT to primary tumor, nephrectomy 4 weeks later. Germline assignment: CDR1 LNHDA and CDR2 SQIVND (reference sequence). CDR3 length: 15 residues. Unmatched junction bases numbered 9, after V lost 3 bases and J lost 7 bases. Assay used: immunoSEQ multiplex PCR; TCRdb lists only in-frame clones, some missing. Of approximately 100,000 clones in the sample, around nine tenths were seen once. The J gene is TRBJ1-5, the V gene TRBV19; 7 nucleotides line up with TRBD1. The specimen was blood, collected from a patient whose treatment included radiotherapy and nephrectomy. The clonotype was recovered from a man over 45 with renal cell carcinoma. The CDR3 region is CASSMYRDRSQPQHF. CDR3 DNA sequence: TGTGCCAGTAGTATGTATCGGGACAGAAGCCAGCCCCAGCATTTT.